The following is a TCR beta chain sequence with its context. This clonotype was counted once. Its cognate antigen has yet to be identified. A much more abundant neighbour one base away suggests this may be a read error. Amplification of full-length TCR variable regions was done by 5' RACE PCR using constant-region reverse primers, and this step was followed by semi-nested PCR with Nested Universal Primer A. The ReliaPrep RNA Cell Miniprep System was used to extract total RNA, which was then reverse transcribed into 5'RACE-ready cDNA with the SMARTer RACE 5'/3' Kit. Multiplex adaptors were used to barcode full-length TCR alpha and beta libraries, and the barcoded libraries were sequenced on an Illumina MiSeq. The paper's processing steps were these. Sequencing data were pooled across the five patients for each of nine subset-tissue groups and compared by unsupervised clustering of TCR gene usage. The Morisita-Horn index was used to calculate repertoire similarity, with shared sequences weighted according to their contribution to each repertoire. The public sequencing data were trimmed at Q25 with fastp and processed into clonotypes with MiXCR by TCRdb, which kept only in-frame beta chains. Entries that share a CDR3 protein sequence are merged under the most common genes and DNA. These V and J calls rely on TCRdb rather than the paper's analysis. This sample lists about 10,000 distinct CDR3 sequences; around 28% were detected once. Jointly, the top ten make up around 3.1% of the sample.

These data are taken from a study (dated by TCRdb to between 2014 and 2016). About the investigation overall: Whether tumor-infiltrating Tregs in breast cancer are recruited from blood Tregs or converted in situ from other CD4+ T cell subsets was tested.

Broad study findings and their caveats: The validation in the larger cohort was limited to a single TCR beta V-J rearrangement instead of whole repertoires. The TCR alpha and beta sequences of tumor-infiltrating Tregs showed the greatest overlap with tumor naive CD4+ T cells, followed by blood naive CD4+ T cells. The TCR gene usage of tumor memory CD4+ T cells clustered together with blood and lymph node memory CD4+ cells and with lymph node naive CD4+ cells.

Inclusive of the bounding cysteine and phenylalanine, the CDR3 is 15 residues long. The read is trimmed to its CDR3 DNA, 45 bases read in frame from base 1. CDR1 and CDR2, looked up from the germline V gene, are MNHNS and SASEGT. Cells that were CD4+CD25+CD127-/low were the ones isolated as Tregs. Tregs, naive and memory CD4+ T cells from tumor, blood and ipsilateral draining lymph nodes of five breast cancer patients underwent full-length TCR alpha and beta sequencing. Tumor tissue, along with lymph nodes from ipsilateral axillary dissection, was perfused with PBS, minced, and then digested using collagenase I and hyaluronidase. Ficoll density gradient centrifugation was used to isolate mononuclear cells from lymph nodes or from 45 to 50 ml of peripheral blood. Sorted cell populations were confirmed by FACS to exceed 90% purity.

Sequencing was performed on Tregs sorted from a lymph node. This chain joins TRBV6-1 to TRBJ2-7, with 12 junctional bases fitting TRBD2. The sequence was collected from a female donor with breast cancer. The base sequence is TGTGCCAGCAGTGTCCCGACTAGCGGGAGATACGTGCAGTACTTC. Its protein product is CASSVPTSGRYVQYF.